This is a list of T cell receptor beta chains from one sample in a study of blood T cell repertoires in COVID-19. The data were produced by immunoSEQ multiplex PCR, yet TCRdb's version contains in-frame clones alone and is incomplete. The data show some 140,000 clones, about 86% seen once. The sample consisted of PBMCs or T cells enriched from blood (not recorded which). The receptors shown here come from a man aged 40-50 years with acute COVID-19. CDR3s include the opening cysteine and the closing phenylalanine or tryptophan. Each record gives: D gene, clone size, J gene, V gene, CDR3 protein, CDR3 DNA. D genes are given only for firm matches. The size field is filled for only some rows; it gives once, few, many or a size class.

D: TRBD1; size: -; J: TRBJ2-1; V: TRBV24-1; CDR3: CATSLTGAEQFF; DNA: TGTGCCACCAGCCTTACAGGGGCTGAGCAGTTCTTC
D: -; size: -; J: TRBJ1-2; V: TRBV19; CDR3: CASSIGTAYGYTF; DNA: TGTGCCAGTAGTATAGGGACAGCATATGGCTACACCTTC
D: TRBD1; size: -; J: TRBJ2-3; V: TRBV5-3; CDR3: CARSFHRGSYCTDTQYF; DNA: TGTGCCAGAAGCTTCCACAGGGGCTCGTATTGCACAGATACGCAGTATTTT
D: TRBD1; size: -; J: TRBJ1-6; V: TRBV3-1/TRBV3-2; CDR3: CASSFRTGANSPLHF; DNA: TGTGCCAGCAGCTTCCGGACAGGTGCTAATTCACCCCTCCACTTT
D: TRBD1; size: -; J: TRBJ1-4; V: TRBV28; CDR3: CASSLRGGQGEKLFF; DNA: TGTGCCAGCAGTTTAAGGGGGGGACAGGGTGAAAAACTGTTTTTT
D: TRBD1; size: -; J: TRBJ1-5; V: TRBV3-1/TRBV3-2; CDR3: CASSQGSLQGDGSNQPQHF; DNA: TGTGCCAGCAGCCAAGGATCCCTTCAGGGGGATGGAAGCAATCAGCCCCAGCATTTT
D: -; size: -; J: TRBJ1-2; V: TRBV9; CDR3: CASSVDWQGYGYTF; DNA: TGTGCCAGCAGCGTAGATTGGCAGGGCTATGGCTACACCTTC
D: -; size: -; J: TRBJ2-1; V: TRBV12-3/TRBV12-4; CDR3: CASSWAANEQFF; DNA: TGTGCCAGCAGTTGGGCTGCCAATGAGCAGTTCTTC
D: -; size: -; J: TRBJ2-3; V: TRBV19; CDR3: CASSNPGGTDTQYF; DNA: TGTGCCAGTAGTAACCCAGGGGGCACAGATACGCAGTATTTT
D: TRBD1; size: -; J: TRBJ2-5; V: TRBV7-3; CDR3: CASSPEGGTGAPKTQYF; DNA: TGTGCCAGCAGCCCAGAAGGGGGGACAGGGGCGCCAAAGACCCAGTACTTC
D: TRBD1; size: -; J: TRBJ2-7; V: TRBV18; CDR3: CASSPNRDSHAEQYF; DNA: TGTGCCAGCTCACCAAACCGGGACAGCCACGCCGAGCAGTACTTC
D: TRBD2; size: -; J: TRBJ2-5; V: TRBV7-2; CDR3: CASSLSGSAKETQYF; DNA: TGTGCCAGCAGCCTTAGCGGGAGTGCTAAGGAGACCCAGTACTTC
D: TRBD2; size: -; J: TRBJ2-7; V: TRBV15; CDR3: CATSRAPGLLYEQYF; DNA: TGTGCCACCAGCCGAGCTCCGGGACTACTATACGAGCAGTACTTC
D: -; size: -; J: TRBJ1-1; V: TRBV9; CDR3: CASSTRRGGYTEAFF; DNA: TGTGCCAGCAGCACCAGGCGGGGCGGCTACACTGAAGCTTTCTTT
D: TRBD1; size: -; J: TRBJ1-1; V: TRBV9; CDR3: CASSVEEGARTEAFF; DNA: TGTGCCAGCAGCGTAGAAGAGGGGGCGCGGACTGAAGCTTTCTTT
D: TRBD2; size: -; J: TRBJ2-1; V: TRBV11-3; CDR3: CASSWGLAGSDEQFF; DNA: TGTGCCAGCAGCTGGGGACTAGCGGGGTCCGATGAGCAGTTCTTC
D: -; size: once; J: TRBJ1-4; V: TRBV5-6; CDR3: CASTVEQGGGEKLFF; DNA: TGTGCCAGCACCGTCGAGCAGGGAGGAGGGGAAAAACTGTTTTTT
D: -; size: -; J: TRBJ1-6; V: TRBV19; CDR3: CASTRDVTGLAGSPLHF; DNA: TGTGCCAGTACAAGAGACGTCACAGGGTTAGCAGGTTCACCCCTCCACTTT
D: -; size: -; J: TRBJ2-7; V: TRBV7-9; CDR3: CASSLSGDPYEQYF; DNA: TGTGCCAGCAGCCTGTCAGGGGACCCCTACGAGCAGTACTTC
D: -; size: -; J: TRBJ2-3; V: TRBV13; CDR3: CASSAPGGTGITDTQYF; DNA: TGTGCCAGCAGCGCACCCGGGGGGACAGGAATTACAGATACGCAGTATTTT
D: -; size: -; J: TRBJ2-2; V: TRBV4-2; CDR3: CASSQGTSKNTGELFF; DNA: TGTGCCAGCAGCCAAGGAACTAGCAAAAACACCGGGGAGCTGTTTTTT
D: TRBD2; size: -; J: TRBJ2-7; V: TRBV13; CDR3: CASSHSHRSLAGAEQYF; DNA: TGTGCCAGCAGCCATTCCCATAGGTCGCTAGCGGGGGCCGAGCAGTACTTC
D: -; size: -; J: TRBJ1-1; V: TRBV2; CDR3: CASSDRAGDTEAFF; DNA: TGTGCCAGCAGTGACAGGGCAGGAGACACTGAAGCTTTCTTT
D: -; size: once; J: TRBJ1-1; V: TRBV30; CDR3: CAWSVGRVLNTEAFF; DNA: TGTGCCTGGAGTGTGGGCAGGGTCCTGAACACTGAAGCTTTCTTT
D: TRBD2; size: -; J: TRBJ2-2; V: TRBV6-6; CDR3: CASGRAAGELFF; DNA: TGTGCCAGCGGGAGGGCAGCCGGGGAGCTGTTTTTT
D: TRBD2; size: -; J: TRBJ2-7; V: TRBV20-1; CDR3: CSASITGGSYEQYF; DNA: TGCAGTGCTAGTATCACGGGGGGCTCCTACGAGCAGTACTTC
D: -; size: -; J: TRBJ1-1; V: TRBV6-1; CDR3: CASSEGGLGTEAFF; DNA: TGTGCCAGCAGTGAAGGGGGCCTAGGCACTGAAGCTTTCTTT
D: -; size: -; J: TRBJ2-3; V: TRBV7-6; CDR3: CASSLEGRGYLNTQYF; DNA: TGTGCCAGCAGCCTCGAAGGACGCGGGTATTTGAATACGCAGTATTTT
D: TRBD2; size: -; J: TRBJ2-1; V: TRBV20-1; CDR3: CSASRLAGVYEQFF; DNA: TGCAGTGCTAGTCGACTAGCGGGCGTATATGAGCAGTTCTTC
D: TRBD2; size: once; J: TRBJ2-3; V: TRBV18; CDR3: CASSPQGTSVDTQYF; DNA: TGTGCCAGCTCACCACAGGGGACTAGCGTAGATACGCAGTATTTT
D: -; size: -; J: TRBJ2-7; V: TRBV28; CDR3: CATRSAGPIYEQYF; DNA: TGTGCCACCCGCTCGGCGGGCCCTATCTACGAGCAGTACTTC
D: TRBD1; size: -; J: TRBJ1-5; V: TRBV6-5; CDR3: CASSPTGANQPQHF; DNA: TGTGCCAGCAGTCCGACAGGGGCCAATCAGCCCCAGCATTTT
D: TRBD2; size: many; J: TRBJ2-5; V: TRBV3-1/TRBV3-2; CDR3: CASSQDIVGLAGGPRETQYF; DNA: TGTGCCAGCAGCCAAGATATTGTTGGACTAGCGGGAGGGCCGAGAGAGACCCAGTACTTC
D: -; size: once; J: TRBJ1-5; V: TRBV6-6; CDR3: CASSTDTQPQHF; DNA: TGTGCCAGCAGTACGGACACTCAGCCCCAGCATTTT
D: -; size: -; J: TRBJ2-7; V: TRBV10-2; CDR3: CASGINSYEQYF; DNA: TGCGCCAGCGGCATCAACTCCTACGAGCAGTACTTC
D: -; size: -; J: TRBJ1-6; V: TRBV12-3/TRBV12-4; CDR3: CASTAGVTSPLHF; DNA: TGTGCCAGCACGGCAGGGGTTACGTCACCCCTCCACTTT
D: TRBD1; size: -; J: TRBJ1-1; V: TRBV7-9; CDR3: CASIGQAMNTEAFF; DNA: TGTGCCAGCATCGGACAGGCCATGAACACTGAAGCTTTCTTT
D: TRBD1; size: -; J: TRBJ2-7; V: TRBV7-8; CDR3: CASSNPSGTGVIEQYF; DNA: TGTGCCAGCAGCAACCCCTCAGGGACAGGGGTGATCGAGCAGTACTTC
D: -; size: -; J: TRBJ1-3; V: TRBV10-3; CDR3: CAISESTASGNTIYF; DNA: TGTGCCATCAGTGAGTCTACAGCCTCTGGAAACACCATATATTTT
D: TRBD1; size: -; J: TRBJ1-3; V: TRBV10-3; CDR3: CAISGPGQGVDLSGNTIYF; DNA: TGTGCCATCAGTGGCCCGGGACAGGGGGTAGATCTCTCTGGAAACACCATATATTTT
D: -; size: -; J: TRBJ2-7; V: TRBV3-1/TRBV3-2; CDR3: CASSQDFSYEQYF; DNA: TGTGCCAGCAGCCAAGACTTTTCCTACGAGCAGTACTTC
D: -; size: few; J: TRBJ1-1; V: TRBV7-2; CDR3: CASSWRPVRGGGSTEAFF; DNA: TGTGCCAGCAGCTGGAGGCCCGTCCGGGGGGGAGGGTCCACTGAAGCTTTCTTT
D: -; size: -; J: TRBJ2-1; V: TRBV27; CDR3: CASSPRLVRSNEQFF; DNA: TGTGCCAGCAGCCCCCGACTAGTACGAAGCAATGAGCAGTTCTTC
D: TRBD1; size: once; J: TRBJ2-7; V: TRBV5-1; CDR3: CASSRGQGVYEQYF; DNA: TGCGCCAGCAGCCGGGGACAGGGGGTCTACGAGCAGTACTTC